This entry concerns a single TCR beta chain. Antigen unknown. The sample originates from a study of CD8+CD57+ T cells in acquired aplastic anemia. Turning to the study itself: When averaged, DNA from sorted CD4+ and CD8+ cells came to approximately 3.2 ug. Notes on the study in general: Between patients and controls, CD8+ Simpson's diversity did not vary significantly. The number of CD8+ CDR3 sequences shared by patients and controls was around 30.

Template material for TCR beta VDJ and CDR3 profiling consisted of genomic DNA. TCRdb itself ran the reads through MiXCR, one entry per CDR3 protein. There are under 350,000 distinct CDR3 sequences in the sample; under 65% occur only once, and 1% to 1.5% lies in the top ten. Only patients with CD8+CD57+ cell expansion on flow cytometry were chosen for sequencing. With no exception, the patients had severe acquired aplastic anemia. Between the trimmed V and J ends, which lost 7 bases and 8 bases, there was a span of 14 bases. CDR3 length equals 12 residues. Germline values: CDR1 MGHDK, CDR2 SYGVNS. The sample was sorted CD4+, CD8+, or CD8+CD57+ T cells (not recorded which) from PBMCs. This clonotype originated in a human donor with aplastic anemia. The chain uses TRBV25-1 and TRBJ1-1; D is perhaps TRBD1 (5 bases). In DNA, the CDR3 is TGTGCCAGCACGAGGGGCCACCACGAAGCTTTCTTT. Translated: CASTRGHHEAFF.